Listed here is a single TCR beta chain. The target antigen is unknown. Thyroid ultrasound and orbital computed tomography, with clinical symptoms and serum thyroxine and TRAb, informed diagnoses. V was shortened by 3 bases and J by 0 bases, with 15 bases between the two germline ends. The CDR3 is 17 amino acids. Germline CDR1 is SGHNT and CDR2 is YENEEA. This sample is drawn from a study of T cells in Graves' hyperthyroidism and ophthalmopathy. Study-level information: Peripheral blood was collected at initial diagnosis, before any treatment. Study-level findings and limits: Blood shared most expanded thyroid clonotypes above 0.001.

The TCR beta CDR3 regions underwent amplification using RNA transcripts as the source. HTBI primers were used for first-round RT-PCR of the TCR CDR3. TCRdb redid the calling of the multiplex PCR reads with MiXCR, one entry per CDR3 protein. This repertoire shows roughly 700,000 distinct CDR3 sequences, roughly 32% found once; its top ten account for more than 25%. This sequence joins TRBV11-3 and TRBJ1-3, with D tentatively TRBD1 (6 bases). The source of this sequence is a middle-aged woman with Graves' hyperthyroidism. The specimen sequenced was blood. The CDR3 here is CASSLGAGLRSGNTIYF. CDR3 in DNA: TGTGCCAGCAGCTTGGGGGCAGGACTTCGCTCTGGAAACACCATATATTTT. The variable domain in full, with the rest retrieved from reference TRBV11-3 and TRBJ1-3, is EAGVVQSPRYKIIEKKQPVAFWCNPISGHNTLYWYLQNLGQGPELLIRYENEEAVDDSQLPKDRFSAERLKGVDSTLKIQPAELGDSAVYLCASSLGAGLRSGNTIYFGEGSWLTVV.